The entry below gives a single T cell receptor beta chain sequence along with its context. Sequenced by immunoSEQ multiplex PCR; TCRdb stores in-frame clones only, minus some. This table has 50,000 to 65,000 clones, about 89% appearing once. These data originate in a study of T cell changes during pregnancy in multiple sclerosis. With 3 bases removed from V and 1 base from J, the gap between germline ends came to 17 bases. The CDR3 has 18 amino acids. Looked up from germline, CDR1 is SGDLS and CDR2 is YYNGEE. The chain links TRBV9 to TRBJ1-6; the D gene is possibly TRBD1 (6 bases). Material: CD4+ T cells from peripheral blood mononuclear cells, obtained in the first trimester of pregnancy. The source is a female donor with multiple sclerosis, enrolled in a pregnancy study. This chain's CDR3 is CASSAGQPLESYNSPLHF. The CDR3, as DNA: TGTGCCAGCAGCGCAGGACAGCCCCTCGAATCCTATAATTCACCCCTCCACTTT.